This paragraph covers one TCR beta chain sequence. What it binds is unknown. This record belongs to a study of cytomegalovirus exposure and HLA in healthy donors. Study details: Within an early data release were about 80 million unique TCRs drawn from HLA-typed donors. Whole-study results and caveats: Altogether, some 170 TCR beta chains were recorded as cytomegalovirus-associated. Whilst most TCR sequences proved rare, a subset of public TCRs occurred across many donors. The study dropped some indistinguishable V segments, TRBV6-2 and TRBV6-3 among them.

This CDR3 is 15 amino acids long. Germline-derived CDR1 and CDR2 are SGHRS and YFSETQ. Trimming pared 4 bases from V and 0 bases from J, leaving 13 bases between. Primers for the PCR totalled 60 Vbeta and 13 Jbeta. The data were produced by immunoSEQ multiplex PCR, yet TCRdb's version contains in-frame clones alone and is incomplete. This sample contains some 120,000 clones. The sample taken for sequencing was PBMCs. The chain is built from TRBV5-1 and TRBJ1-1, with D perhaps matching TRBD1 (5 bases). The clonotype originates from a middle-aged man in good health and CMV-seronegative. In DNA form, the CDR3 reads TGCGCCAGCAGCCCAGACAGAGCCTTGAACACTGAAGCTTTCTTT. It specifies CASSPDRALNTEAFF. Combining the CDR3 with reference TRBV5-1 and TRBJ1-1 gives the whole variable domain KAGVTQTPRYLIKTRGQQVTLSCSPISGHRSVSWYQQTPGQGLQFLFEYFSETQRNKGNFPGRFSGRQFSNSRSEMNVSTLELGDSALYLCASSPDRALNTEAFFGQGTRLTVV.